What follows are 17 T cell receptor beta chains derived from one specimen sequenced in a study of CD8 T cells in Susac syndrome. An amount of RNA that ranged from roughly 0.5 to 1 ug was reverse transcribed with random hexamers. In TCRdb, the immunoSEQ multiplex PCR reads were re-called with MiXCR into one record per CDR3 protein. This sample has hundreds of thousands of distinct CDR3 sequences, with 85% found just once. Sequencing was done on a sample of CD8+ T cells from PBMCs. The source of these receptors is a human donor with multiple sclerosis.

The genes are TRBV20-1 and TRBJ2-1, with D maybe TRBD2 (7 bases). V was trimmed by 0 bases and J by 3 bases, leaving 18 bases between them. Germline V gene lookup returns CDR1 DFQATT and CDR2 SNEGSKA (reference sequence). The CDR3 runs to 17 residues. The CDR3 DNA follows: TGCAGTGCTAGAGATGGCGCCCGGGGGGCCTTCTACAATGAGCAGTTCTTC. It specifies CSARDGARGAFYNEQFF.

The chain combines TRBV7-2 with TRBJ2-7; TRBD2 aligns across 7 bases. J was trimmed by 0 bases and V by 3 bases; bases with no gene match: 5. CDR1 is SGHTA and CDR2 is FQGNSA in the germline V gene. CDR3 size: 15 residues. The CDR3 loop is CASSFLREGSYEQYF. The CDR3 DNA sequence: TGTGCCAGCAGCTTCCTCAGGGAGGGCTCCTACGAGCAGTACTTC.

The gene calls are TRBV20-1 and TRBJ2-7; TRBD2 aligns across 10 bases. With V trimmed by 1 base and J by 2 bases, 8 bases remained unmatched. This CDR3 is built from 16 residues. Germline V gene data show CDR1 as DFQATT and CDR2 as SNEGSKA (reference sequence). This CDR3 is CSARGFPSGSTYEQYF. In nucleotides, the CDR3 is TGCAGTGCTAGAGGGTTTCCTAGCGGGAGCACCTACGAGCAGTACTTC.

DNA for the CDR3: TGTGCCAGCAGTGATATAGCTACCTACAATGAGCAGTTCTTC. As protein: CASSDIATYNEQFF. This sequence joins TRBV2 and TRBJ2-1, with D uncertain. Deletions cut 3 bases from V and 2 bases from J, with 8 bases between. Germline CDR1 SNHLY, CDR2 FYNNEI. The CDR3 runs 14 residues.

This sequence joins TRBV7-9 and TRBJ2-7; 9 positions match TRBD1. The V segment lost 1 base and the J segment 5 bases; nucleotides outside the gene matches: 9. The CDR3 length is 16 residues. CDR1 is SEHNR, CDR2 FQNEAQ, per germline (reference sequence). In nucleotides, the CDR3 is TGTGCCAGCAGCTTAGGTCTGGGACAGGGAGGGAACGAGCAGTACTTC. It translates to CASSLGLGQGGNEQYF.

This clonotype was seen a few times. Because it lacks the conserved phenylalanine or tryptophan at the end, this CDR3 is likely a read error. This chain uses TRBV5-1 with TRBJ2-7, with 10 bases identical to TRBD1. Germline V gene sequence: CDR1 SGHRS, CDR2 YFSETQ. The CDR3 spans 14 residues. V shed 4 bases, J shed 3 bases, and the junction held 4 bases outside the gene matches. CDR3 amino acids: CASSLGQGVYEQYL. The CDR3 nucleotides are TGCGCCAGCAGCCTAGGACAGGGGGTCTACGAGCAGTACTTG.

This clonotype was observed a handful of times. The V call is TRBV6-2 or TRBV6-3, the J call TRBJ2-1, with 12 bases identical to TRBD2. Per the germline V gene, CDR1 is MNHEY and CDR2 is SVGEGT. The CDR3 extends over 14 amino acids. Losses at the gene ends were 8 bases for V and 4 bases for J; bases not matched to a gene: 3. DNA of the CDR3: TGTGCCAGCGGGCTAGCGGGGGGGTACAATGAGCAGTTCTTC. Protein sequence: CASGLAGGYNEQFF.

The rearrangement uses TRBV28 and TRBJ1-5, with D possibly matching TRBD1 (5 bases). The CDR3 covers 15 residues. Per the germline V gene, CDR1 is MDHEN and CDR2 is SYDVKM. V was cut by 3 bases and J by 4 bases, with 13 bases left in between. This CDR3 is CASSLFRGANQPQHF. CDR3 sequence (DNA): TGTGCCAGCAGTTTGTTCAGAGGGGCGAATCAGCCCCAGCATTTT.

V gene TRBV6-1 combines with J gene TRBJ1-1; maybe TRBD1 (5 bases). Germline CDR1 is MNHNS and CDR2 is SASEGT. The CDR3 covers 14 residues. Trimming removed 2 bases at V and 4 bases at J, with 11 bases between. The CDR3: CASSELGVSTEAFF. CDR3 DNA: TGTGCCAGCAGTGAACTGGGGGTTAGCACTGAAGCTTTCTTT.

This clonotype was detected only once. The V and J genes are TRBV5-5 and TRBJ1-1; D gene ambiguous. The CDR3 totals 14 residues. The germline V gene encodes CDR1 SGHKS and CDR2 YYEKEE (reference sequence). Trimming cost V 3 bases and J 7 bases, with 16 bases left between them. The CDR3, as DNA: TGTGCCAGCAGCTCCGGGTCGACGACGATTGAAGCTTTCTTT. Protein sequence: CASSSGSTTIEAFF. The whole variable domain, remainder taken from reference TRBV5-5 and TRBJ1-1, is DAGVTQSPTHLIKTRGQQVTLRCSPISGHKSVSWYQQVLGQGPQFIFQYYEKEERGRGNFPDRFSARQFPNYSSELNVNALLLGDSALYLCASSSGSTTIEAFFGQGTRLTVV.

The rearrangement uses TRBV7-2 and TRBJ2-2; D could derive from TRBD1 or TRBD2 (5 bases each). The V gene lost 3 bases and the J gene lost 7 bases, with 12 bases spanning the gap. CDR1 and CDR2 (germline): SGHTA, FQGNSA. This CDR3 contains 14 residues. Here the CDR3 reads CASSLGPYNGELFF. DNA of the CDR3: TGTGCCAGCAGCTTGGGACCTTACAACGGGGAGCTGTTTTTT.

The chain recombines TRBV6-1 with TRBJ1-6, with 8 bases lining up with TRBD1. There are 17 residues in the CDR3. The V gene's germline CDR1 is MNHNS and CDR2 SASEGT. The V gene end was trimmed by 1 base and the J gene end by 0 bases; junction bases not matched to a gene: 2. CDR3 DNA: TGTGCCAGCAGTGAAGGGGACAGGAGCTCCTATAATTCACCCCTCCACTTT. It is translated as CASSEGDRSSYNSPLHF.

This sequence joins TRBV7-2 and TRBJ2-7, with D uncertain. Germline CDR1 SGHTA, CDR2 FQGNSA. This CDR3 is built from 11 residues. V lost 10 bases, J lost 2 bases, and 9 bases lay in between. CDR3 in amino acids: CATPKTYEQYF. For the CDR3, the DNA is TGTGCCACCCCAAAGACCTACGAGCAGTACTTC.

As DNA, the CDR3 is TGTGCCAGCAGCCCCCAGGCAGGGAGCTCCTACGAGCAGTACTTC. As protein: CASSPQAGSSYEQYF. V and J are TRBV7-7 and TRBJ2-7; the D call may be TRBD1 or TRBD2 (5 bases each). The CDR3 is 15 residues long. The germline V and J ends were trimmed by 5 bases and 0 bases, with 14 bases remaining between them. Germline V gene sequence: CDR1 SSHAT, CDR2 FNYEAQ (reference sequence).

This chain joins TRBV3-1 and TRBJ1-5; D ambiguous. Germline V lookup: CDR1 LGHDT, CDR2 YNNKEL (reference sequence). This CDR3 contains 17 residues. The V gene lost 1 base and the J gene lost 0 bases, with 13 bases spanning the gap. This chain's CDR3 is CASSQGDAHYSNQPQHF. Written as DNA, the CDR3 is TGTGCCAGCAGCCAAGGCGACGCACATTATAGCAATCAGCCCCAGCATTTT. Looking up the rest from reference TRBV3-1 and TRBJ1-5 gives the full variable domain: DTAVSQTPKYLVTQMGNDKSIKCEQNLGHDTMYWYKQDSKKFLKIMFSYNNKELIINETVPNRFSPKSPDKAHLNLHINSLELGDSAVYFCASSQGDAHYSNQPQHFGDGTRLSIL.

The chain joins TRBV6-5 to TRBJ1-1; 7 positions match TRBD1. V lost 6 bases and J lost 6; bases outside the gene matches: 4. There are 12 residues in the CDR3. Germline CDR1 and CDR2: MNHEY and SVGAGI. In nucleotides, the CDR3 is TGTGCCAGCAGGCAGGGGGTTGCTGAAGCTTTCTTT. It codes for CASRQGVAEAFF.

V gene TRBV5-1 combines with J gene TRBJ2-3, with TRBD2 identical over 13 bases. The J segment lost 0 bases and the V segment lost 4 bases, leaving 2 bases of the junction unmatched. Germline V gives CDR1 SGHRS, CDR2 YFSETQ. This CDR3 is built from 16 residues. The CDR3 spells CASSRGLAGSTDTQYF. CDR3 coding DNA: TGCGCCAGCAGCAGGGGACTAGCGGGGAGCACAGATACGCAGTATTTT.